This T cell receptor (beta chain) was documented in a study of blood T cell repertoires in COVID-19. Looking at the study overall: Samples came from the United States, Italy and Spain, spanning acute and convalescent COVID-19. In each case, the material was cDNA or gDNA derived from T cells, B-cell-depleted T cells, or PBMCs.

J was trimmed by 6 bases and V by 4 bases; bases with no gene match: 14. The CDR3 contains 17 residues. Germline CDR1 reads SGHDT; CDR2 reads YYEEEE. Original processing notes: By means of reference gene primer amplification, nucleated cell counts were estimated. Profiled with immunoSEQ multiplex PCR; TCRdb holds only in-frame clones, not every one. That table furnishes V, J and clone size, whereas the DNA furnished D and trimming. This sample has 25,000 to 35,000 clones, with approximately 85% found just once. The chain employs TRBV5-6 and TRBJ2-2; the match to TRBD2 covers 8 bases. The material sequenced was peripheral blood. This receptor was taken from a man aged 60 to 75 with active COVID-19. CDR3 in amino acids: CASSIIHGRAESGELFF. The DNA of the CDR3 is TGTGCCAGCAGCATAATTCACGGGAGGGCCGAGTCCGGGGAGCTGTTTTTT.